The source of this T cell receptor (beta chain) is a study of CD8+ T cells in alopecia areata. Findings and limits, study-wide: Across lesional scalp, and particularly alopecia totalis/universalis, clonality surpassed that of normal scalp. Scalp and blood samples kept many expanded lesional clones throughout tofacitinib.

CDR3 length: 13 residues. Germline V gives CDR1 GTSNPN, CDR2 SVGIG (reference sequence). V dropped 6 bases and J dropped 8; count of bases not matched to a gene: 5. This clone was seen once. The antigen is undetermined. RNA was isolated and reverse transcribed to cDNA, the sequencing template. Sequencing used immunoSEQ multiplex PCR; TCRdb keeps in-frame clones, though not all of them. This table has over 200,000 clones, 64% appearing once. Treatment given: oral pan-JAK inhibitor, 5-10 mg twice daily. Sequenced material: CD4+ T cells sorted from blood, taken at week 4, from a patient treated with tofacitinib. This chain links TRBV30 with TRBJ1-6; 9 bases match TRBD1. The receptor's source is a human donor with alopecia areata. This chain's CDR3 is CACTGQGYSPLHF. The CDR3 DNA is TGTGCCTGCACTGGACAGGGGTATTCACCCCTCCACTTT.